Below, 15 T cell receptor beta chains from the same sample are listed, as sequenced in a study of T cells after yellow fever vaccination. TCRdb re-derived calls from the 5' RACE reads in MiXCR, one entry per CDR3 protein. The sample lists about 350,000 distinct CDR3 sequences, around 8.1% occurring once. Sequencing used PBMCs, obtained 35 to 50 days after the first yellow fever vaccination. Source of these receptors: a man aged 18 to 35 who received the YFV17D yellow fever vaccine.

This clonotype was observed a handful of times. The rearrangement links TRBV2 to TRBJ2-1; TRBD2 might be the D (5 bases). Per the germline V gene, CDR1 is SNHLY and CDR2 is FYNNEI. This CDR3 is built from 13 residues. V shed 5 bases and J shed 5 bases, with 10 bases lying between them. The chain's CDR3 is CASSPGMNNEQFF. The DNA of the CDR3 is TGTGCCAGCAGTCCCGGGATGAACAATGAGCAGTTCTTC.

This rearrangement joins TRBV13 to TRBJ2-1, with 10 bases that match TRBD2. Germline V gene sequence: CDR1 PRHDT, CDR2 FYEKMQ (reference sequence). V gave up 0 bases and J gave up 2 bases; unmatched junction bases: 7. CDR3 length: 18 amino acids. The CDR3 bases are TGTGCCAGCAGCTTAGGGCTAGCGGGGGCCCTCCCCTACAATGAGCAGTTCTTC. Residues: CASSLGLAGALPYNEQFF. The full variable domain, its missing parts supplied by reference TRBV13 and TRBJ2-1, is AAGVIQSPRHLIKEKRETATLKCYPIPRHDTVYWYQQGPGQDPQFLISFYEKMQSDKGSIPDRFSAQQFSDYHSELNMSSLELGDSALYFCASSLGLAGALPYNEQFFGPGTRLTVL.

This clonotype turned up a few times. The gene calls are TRBV5-1 and TRBJ2-4; 14 bases map to TRBD2. The CDR3 extends over 19 amino acids. V lost 4 bases, J lost 1 base, and 10 bases stayed unmatched. Per the germline V gene, CDR1 is SGHRS and CDR2 is YFSETQ. The CDR3 sequence: CASSTRGLAGDLAKNIQYF. CDR3 nucleotide sequence: TGCGCCAGCAGCACCCGGGGACTAGCGGGAGATCTGGCCAAAAACATTCAGTACTTC.

The sample holds a few counts of this clonotype. The chain couples TRBV4-2 to TRBJ1-3, with D tentatively TRBD1 (5 bases). CDR1 and CDR2 (germline): LGHNA, YNFKEQ. This CDR3 region has 15 residues. Between the trimmed V and J ends, which lost 1 base and 2 bases, there was a span of 9 bases. The CDR3 DNA sequence: TGTGCCAGCAGCCAAGTCGGGACTGCTGGAAACACCATATATTTT. Residues: CASSQVGTAGNTIYF.

The chain joins TRBV5-3 to TRBJ2-7, with a tentative D call TRBD2 (5 bases). TRBV5-3 is an open reading frame, and its role is uncertain. This CDR3 spans 13 amino acids. The CDR3 region is CAMRAGPHYEQYV. Here the CDR3 DNA reads TGTGCCATGAGGGCTGGGCCCCACTACGAGCAGTACGTA.

This chain links TRBV10-2 with TRBJ2-1; TRBD1 aligns across 9 bases. The CDR3 is 12 amino acids. The germline V gene encodes CDR1 WSHSY and CDR2 SAAADI. The V and J ends lost 6 bases and 8 bases, in that order; junction bases with no gene match: 2. The DNA of the CDR3 is TGCGCCAGCAGGACAGGGGGAGATGAGCAGTTCTTC. This codes for CASRTGGDEQFF.

This clonotype has more than one count but fewer than ten. The gene calls are TRBV12-3 or TRBV12-4 and TRBJ1-1; D is unclear. The ends were cut back, 8 bases at V and 3 bases at J, with 7 bases in the middle. The CDR3 loop spans 11 amino acids. CDR3 region: CASRSDTEAFF. DNA of the CDR3: TGTGCCAGCCGGTCGGACACTGAAGCTTTCTTT.

The chain joins TRBV29-1 to TRBJ2-1; D gene uncertain. CDR1 is SQVTM and CDR2 is ANQGSEA in the germline V gene. This CDR3 contains 11 residues. V gave up 7 bases and J gave up 5 bases, with 9 bases separating them. The CDR3 is CSAGFHNEQFF. CDR3 nucleotides: TGCAGCGCCGGGTTCCACAATGAGCAGTTCTTC.

The chain employs TRBV9 and TRBJ2-7; D perhaps matches TRBD2 (7 bases). CDR1 and CDR2 (germline): SGDLS, YYNGEE. V was trimmed by 4 bases and J by 6 bases, leaving 14 bases between them. CDR3 length: 13 amino acids. CDR3 nucleotide sequence: TGTGCCAGCAGCCCAGGGGAGGGACTCGAGCAGTACGTC. Translated, it gives CASSPGEGLEQYV.

Regarding this clonotype: Being one base from a much bigger clone, this may be a read error. J is TRBJ2-3 and V is TRBV5-1; TRBD1 is a possible D gene (6 bases). The CDR3 has 14 amino acids. The germline gives CDR1 SGHRS, CDR2 YFSETQ. CDR3 loop: CASILAQGSPTWYF. In nucleotides, the CDR3 is TGCGCCAGCATCTTGGCGCAGGGGAGTCCCACTTGGTATTTT.

This clonotype was seen a few times. The rearrangement links TRBV7-2 to TRBJ2-1; 11 bases fit TRBD2. Looked up from germline, CDR1 is SGHTA and CDR2 is FQGNSA. V dropped 2 bases and J dropped 11; count of bases not matched to a gene: 2. The CDR3 is 13 amino acids. In nucleotides, the CDR3 is TGTGCCAGCAGCTTATTAGCGGGGGGGCAGCAGTTCTTC. As protein: CASSLLAGGQQFF.

This clonotype was observed a few times. The chain couples TRBV5-1 to TRBJ2-6; 8 nucleotides agree with TRBD1. V was pared by 0 bases and J by 4 bases, with 6 bases of the junction left unmatched. The CDR3 spans 17 residues. Per germline, CDR1 SGHRS and CDR2 YFSETQ. The CDR3 spells CASSLVDQGAGANVLTF. The CDR3 nucleotides are TGCGCCAGCAGCTTGGTCGATCAGGGGGCAGGGGCCAACGTCCTGACTTTC.

The J gene is TRBJ1-1, the V gene TRBV3-1, with a tentative D call TRBD1 (6 bases). The V and J ends lost 4 bases and 12 bases respectively, with 15 bases between them. Germline CDR1 reads LGHDT; CDR2 reads YNNKEL (reference sequence). The CDR3 is 12 residues long. DNA of the CDR3: TGTGCCAGCAGCCTAACTGATGGGGGCACTTTCTTT. It yields the protein CASSLTDGGTFF.

J is TRBJ2-2 and V is TRBV20-1; D is unclear. Trimming left V 3 bases short and J 6 bases short, with 8 bases between. The CDR3 runs 12 residues. Germline CDR1 reads DFQATT; CDR2 reads SNEGSKA (reference sequence). CDR3 DNA: TGCAGTGCTAGCACAGCGCCCGGGGAGCTGTTTTTT. Its translation is CSASTAPGELFF.

In its sample, this clonotype was seen a few times. V and J are TRBV15 and TRBJ2-2; 8 nucleotides align to TRBD2. The germline V gene has CDR1 LNHNV and CDR2 YYDKDF (reference sequence). CDR3 length: 17 residues. V shed 0 bases and J 2 bases; nucleotides not matched to a gene: 5. The CDR3 bases are TGTGCCACCAGCAGAGAAAGGGCGGGGGGAAACACCGGGGAGCTGTTTTTT. Its protein is CATSRERAGGNTGELFF. The variable domain in full, completed from reference TRBV15 and TRBJ2-2, reads DAMVIQNPRYQVTQFGKPVTLSCSQTLNHNVMYWYQQKSSQAPKLLFHYYDKDFNNEADTPDNFQSRRPNTSFCFLDIRSPGLGDTAMYLCATSRERAGGNTGELFFGEGSRLTVL.